The clone carrying this T cell receptor beta chain is a singleton in its sample. Donors likely had unrecorded immune exposures despite being nominally healthy when sampled. The data are from a study of cytomegalovirus exposure and HLA in healthy donors. The PCR was carried out with 60 Vbeta primers and 13 Jbeta primers. Sequencing was performed with immunoSEQ multiplex PCR; in TCRdb, only in-frame clones are kept and a portion is missing. The top ten clones hold 4.1% of a sample with about 160,000 clones, 80% to 85% of them seen once. Germline V CDR1 and CDR2: SGHAT, FQNNGV. CDR3 length equals 12 residues. The V end was cut by 5 bases, the J end by 12 bases, with 16 bases between.

This receptor was obtained from a man aged 50-59 years in good health and CMV-seropositive. V gene TRBV11-2 combines with J gene TRBJ1-1, with D possibly TRBD1 on 6 matching bases. Sequenced material: PBMCs. CDR3 in amino acids: CASSQQGYIPFF. The CDR3 nucleotides are TGTGCCAGCAGCCAACAGGGATATATTCCTTTCTTT.